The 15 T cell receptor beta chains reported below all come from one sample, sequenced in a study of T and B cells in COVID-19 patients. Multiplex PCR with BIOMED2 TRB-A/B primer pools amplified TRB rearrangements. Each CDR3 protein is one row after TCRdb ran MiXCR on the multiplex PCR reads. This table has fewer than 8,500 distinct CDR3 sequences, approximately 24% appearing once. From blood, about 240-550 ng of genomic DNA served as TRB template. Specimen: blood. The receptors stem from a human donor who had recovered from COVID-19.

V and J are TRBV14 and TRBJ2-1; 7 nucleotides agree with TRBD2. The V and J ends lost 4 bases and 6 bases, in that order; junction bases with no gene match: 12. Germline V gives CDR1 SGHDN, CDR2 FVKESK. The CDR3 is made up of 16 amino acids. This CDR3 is CASSPNRPSGVNEQFF. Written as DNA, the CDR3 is TGTGCCAGCAGCCCCAACAGGCCTAGCGGAGTCAATGAGCAGTTCTTC.

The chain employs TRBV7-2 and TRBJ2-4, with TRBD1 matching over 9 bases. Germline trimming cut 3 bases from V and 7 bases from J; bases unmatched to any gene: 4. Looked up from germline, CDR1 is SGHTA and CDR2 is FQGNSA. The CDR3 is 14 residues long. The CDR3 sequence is CASSFRQGENIQYF. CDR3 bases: TGTGCCAGCAGCTTCCGACAGGGGGAGAACATTCAGTACTTC.

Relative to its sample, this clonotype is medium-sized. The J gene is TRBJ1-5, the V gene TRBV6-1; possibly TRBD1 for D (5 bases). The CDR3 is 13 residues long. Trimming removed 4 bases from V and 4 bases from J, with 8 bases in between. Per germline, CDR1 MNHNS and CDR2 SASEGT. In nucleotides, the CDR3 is TGTGCCAGCAGTGGATCAGGGAATCAGCCCCAGCATTTT. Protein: CASSGSGNQPQHF.

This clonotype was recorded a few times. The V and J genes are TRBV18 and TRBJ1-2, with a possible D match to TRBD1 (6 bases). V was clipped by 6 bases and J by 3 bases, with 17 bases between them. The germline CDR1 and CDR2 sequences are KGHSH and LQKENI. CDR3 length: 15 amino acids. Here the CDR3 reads CASSQGQGYDYGYTF. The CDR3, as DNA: TGTGCCAGCTCGCAAGGGCAGGGGTACGACTATGGCTACACCTTC.

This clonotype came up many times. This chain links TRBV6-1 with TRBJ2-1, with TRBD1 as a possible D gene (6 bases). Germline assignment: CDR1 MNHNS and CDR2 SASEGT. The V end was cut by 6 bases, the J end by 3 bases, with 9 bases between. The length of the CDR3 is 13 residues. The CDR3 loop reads CASRGQIYNEQFF. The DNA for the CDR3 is TGTGCCAGCAGGGGACAAATCTACAATGAGCAGTTCTTC.

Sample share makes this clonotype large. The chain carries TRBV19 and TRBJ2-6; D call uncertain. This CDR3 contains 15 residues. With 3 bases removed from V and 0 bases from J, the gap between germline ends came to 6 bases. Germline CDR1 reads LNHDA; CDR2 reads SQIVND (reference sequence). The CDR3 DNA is TGTGCCAGTAGTATCACGGGCTCTGGGGCCAACGTCCTGACTTTC. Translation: CASSITGSGANVLTF.

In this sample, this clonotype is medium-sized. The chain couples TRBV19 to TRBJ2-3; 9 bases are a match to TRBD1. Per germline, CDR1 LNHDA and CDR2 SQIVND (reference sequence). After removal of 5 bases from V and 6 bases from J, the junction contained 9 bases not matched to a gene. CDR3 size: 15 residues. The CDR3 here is CASSSRDRVTDTQYF. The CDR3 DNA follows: TGTGCCAGTAGTTCCCGGGACAGGGTAACTGATACGCAGTATTTT.

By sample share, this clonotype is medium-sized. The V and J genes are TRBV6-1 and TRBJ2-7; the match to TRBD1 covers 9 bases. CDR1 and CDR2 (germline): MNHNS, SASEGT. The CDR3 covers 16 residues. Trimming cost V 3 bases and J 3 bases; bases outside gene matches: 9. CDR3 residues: CASSDIPGQGIYEQYF. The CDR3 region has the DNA TGTGCCAGCAGTGATATTCCGGGACAGGGAATCTACGAGCAGTACTTC.

The CDR3 DNA sequence: TGTGCCAGCAGTGCTGGGACAGGGGAGGGCTACACCTTC. Protein sequence: CASSAGTGEGYTF. The V call is TRBV2, the J call TRBJ1-2; 10 nucleotides match TRBD1. The germline V gene encodes CDR1 SNHLY and CDR2 FYNNEI. The CDR3 is 13 residues long. V was pared by 4 bases and J by 8 bases, with 4 bases of the junction left unmatched.

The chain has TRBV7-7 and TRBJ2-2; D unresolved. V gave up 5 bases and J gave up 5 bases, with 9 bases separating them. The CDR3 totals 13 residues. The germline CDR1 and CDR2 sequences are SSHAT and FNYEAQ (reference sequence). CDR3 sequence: CASSRKGTGELFF. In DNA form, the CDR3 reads TGTGCCAGCAGCCGCAAGGGAACCGGGGAGCTGTTTTTT.

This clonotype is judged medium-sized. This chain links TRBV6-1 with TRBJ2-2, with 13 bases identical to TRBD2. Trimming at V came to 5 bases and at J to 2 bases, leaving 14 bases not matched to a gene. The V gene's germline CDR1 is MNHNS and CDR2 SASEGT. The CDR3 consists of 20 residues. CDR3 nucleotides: TGTGCCAGCAGTCAGACTAGCGGGGGGCAAGCTACTAAAAACACCGGGGAGCTGTTTTTT. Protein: CASSQTSGGQATKNTGELFF.

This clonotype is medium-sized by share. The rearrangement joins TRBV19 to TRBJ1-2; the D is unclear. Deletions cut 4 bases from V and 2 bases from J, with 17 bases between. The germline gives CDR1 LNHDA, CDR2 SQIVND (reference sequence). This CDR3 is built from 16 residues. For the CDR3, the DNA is TGTGCCAGTAGTAGAGGAGGTGAGACTGCCAACTATGGCTACACCTTC. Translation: CASSRGGETANYGYTF.

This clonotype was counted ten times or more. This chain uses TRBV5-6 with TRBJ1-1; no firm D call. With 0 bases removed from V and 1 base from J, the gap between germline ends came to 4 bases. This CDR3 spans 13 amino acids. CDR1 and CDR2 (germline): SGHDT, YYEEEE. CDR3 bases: TGTGCCAGCAGCTTGGGCGGGAACACTGAAGCTTTCTTT. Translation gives CASSLGGNTEAFF.

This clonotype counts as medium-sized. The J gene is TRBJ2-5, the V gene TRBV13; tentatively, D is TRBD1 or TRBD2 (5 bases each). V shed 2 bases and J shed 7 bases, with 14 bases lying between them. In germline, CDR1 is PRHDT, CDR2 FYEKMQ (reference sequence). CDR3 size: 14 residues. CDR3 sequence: CASSLRGARGTQYF. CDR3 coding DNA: TGTGCCAGCAGCTTAAGAGGGGCGAGGGGGACCCAGTACTTC.

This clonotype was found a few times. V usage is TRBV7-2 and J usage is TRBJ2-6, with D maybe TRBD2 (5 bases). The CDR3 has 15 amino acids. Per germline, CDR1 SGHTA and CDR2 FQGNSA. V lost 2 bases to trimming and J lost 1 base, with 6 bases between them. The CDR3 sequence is CASSLRESGANVLTF. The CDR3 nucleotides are TGTGCCAGCAGCTTAAGGGAGTCTGGGGCCAACGTCCTGACTTTC. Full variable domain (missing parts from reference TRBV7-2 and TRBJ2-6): GAGVSQSPSNKVTEKGKDVELRCDPISGHTALYWYRQSLGQGLEFLIYFQGNSAPDKSGLPSDRFSAERTGGSVSTLTIQRTQQEDSAVYLCASSLRESGANVLTFGAGSRLTVL.